Listed here are 11 T cell receptor delta chains from one sample, sequenced in a study of gamma-delta chains in newborns, infants, children. TCRdb re-called the reads via CATT. In the table there are roughly 7,200 delta-chain clones, about 0.66% of which are singletons. The sequencing input was blood. The receptors shown here come from a child who was a newborn, infant or young child, either healthy, febrile or measles-vaccinated (not recorded which).

As to this clone: A read error is likely here: a far larger clone is one base away. This chain links TRDV2 with TRDJ3; 9 bases line up with TRDD3. Germline V gene data show CDR1 as GEAIGNYY and CDR2 as EKD. This CDR3 region has 17 residues. This CDR3 reads CACDTAGGSLDTRQMFF. The CDR3 nucleotides read TGTGCCTGTGACACCGCTGGGGGATCCTTGGACACCCGACAGATGTTTTTC.

Worth noting for this clone: Given a much more abundant clone one base away, this may be a read error. The chain carries TRDV2 and TRDJ3, with D uncertain. CDR1 and CDR2 (germline): GEAIGNYY, EKD. The CDR3 extends over 15 amino acids. The CDR3 spells CASDTVGPDTRQMFF. Here the CDR3 DNA reads TGTGCCAGTGACACCGTGGGCCCCGACACCCGACAGATGTTTTTC.

By sample fraction, this clone is medium-sized. The same CDR3 also results from other DNA sequences found in this sample. The chain is built from TRDV2 and TRDJ3; 9 bases fit TRDD3. Germline V gene data show CDR1 as GEAIGNYY and CDR2 as EKD. V lost 3 bases and J lost 0; bases outside the gene matches: 11. CDR3 length: 20 residues. CDR3 sequence (DNA): TGTGCCTGTGACTCCGTACTGGGGGACTTGAGCTCCTGGGACACCCGACAGATGTTTTTC. This translates into CACDSVLGDLSSWDTRQMFF.

The table lists this clone with a few counts. A far larger clone is off by one base, so a read error is likely. Other nucleotide sequences in the sample specify the same CDR3. V and J are TRDV2 and TRDJ1; 12 positions agree with TRDD3. Germline loops: CDR1 GEAIGNYY, CDR2 EKD. The CDR3 is made up of 15 amino acids. In nucleotides, the CDR3 is TGTGCCTGTGACGCCTTACTGGGGGATACCGATAAGCTCATCTTT. This translates into CACDALLGDTDKLIF.

This clone has a count of ten or more. This sample also contains other DNA sequences that code for the same CDR3. This sequence joins TRDV2 and TRDJ3, with 7 bases fitting TRDD3. Germline loops: CDR1 GEAIGNYY, CDR2 EKD. The CDR3 is made up of 18 amino acids. Trimming at V came to 0 bases and at J to 0 bases, leaving 4 bases not matched to a gene. The CDR3 loop reads CACDTAGGSSWDTRQMFF. The CDR3 DNA reads as TGTGCCTGTGACACCGCTGGGGGGAGCTCCTGGGACACCCGACAGATGTTTTTC.

This clone counts as medium-sized (0.01 to 0.1%). This CDR3 is also generated by other DNA sequences in the sample. This chain connects TRDV2 to TRDJ3, with D uncertain. The V gene lost 0 bases and the J gene lost 1 base, with 9 bases spanning the gap. CDR1 is GEAIGNYY and CDR2 is EKD in the germline V gene. This CDR3 has 17 amino acids. The CDR3 DNA sequence: TGTGCCTGTGACACCGTCGGGACTTCCTGGGACACCCGACAGATGTTTTTC. Its protein is CACDTVGTSWDTRQMFF.

This clone has just a few counts. The protein that TCRdb holds for this DNA derives from a much larger clone and differs from the translated DNA at residue 3, which likely indicates a read error; the protein shown here is translated from the DNA. The rearrangement uses TRDV2 and TRDJ3; TRDD3 aligns across 11 bases. From germline, CDR1 is GEAIGNYY and CDR2 EKD. This CDR3 is 19 amino acids long. As DNA, the CDR3 is TGTGCCAGTGACACCGTTAAACTGGGGGATACCTGGGACACCCGACAGATGTTTTTC. Translated: CASDTVKLGDTWDTRQMFF.

Comment on this clone: This may arise from a read error, as a much more abundant clone is one base away. The chain couples TRDV2 to TRDJ2, with 8 bases identical to TRDD3. The germline gives CDR1 GEAIGNYY, CDR2 EKD. V dropped 2 bases and J dropped 7; count of bases not matched to a gene: 8. The CDR3 has 15 amino acids. The CDR3 is CACDILGGEEAQLFF. CDR3 sequence (DNA): TGTGCCTGTGACATACTGGGGGGTGAAGAAGCACAACTCTTCTTT.

In regard to this clone: The protein that TCRdb holds for this DNA derives from a much larger clone and differs from the translated DNA at residue 15, which likely indicates a read error; the protein shown here is translated from the DNA. This rearrangement joins TRDV2 to TRDJ3; 9 positions agree with TRDD3. Germline-derived CDR1 and CDR2 are GEAIGNYY and EKD. This CDR3 contains 18 residues. CDR3 residues: CACDPWGIGSWDTRRMFF. The CDR3 bases are TGTGCCTGTGACCCCTGGGGGATCGGGTCCTGGGACACCCGACGGATGTTTTTC.

In regard to this clone: The junction and the germline gene differ at one end; a read error may be behind it. CDR3 DNA: TGTGCCTGTGACAGACTGGGGGCTTTGACAGCACACCTCTTCTTT. Translated: CACDRLGALTAHLFF. J is TRDJ2 and V is TRDV2, with TRDD3 matching 8 bases. Per germline, CDR1 GEAIGNYY and CDR2 EKD. The CDR3 spans 15 residues.

This clone is labeled medium-sized (0.01 to 0.1%). Different DNA sequences within this sample yield the same CDR3. J is TRDJ3 and V is TRDV2; 8 bases map to TRDD3. CDR3 length: 18 amino acids. Germline loops: CDR1 GEAIGNYY, CDR2 EKD. V lost 0 bases, J lost 0 bases, and 3 bases stayed unmatched. CDR3 amino acids: CACDTVGDGSWDTRQMFF. In DNA, the CDR3 is TGTGCCTGTGACACCGTGGGGGATGGCTCCTGGGACACCCGACAGATGTTTTTC.